This entry is about one T cell receptor beta chain. Trimming stripped 2 bases from V and 11 bases from J, with 15 bases between. CDR3 length: 13 residues. Per the germline V gene, CDR1 is MNHEY and CDR2 is SMNVEV (reference sequence). The data are from a study of blood T cell repertoires in COVID-19. Study at large: The United States, Italy and Spain supplied acute and convalescent COVID-19 samples. The cDNA or gDNA used as material had been derived from T cells, B-cell-depleted T cells, or PBMCs.

TCRdb's table, derived via immunoSEQ multiplex PCR, lists solely in-frame clones and lacks some. The repertoire consists of about 150,000 clones, with approximately 81% occurring once and the leading ten covering 8% to 11%. Sequences were obtained from peripheral blood. The gene calls are TRBV27 and TRBJ1-1, with D hard to call. This receptor was taken from a woman older than 75 with active or convalescent COVID-19. The DNA of the CDR3 is TGTGCCAGCAGTTTAAGGGAGTCCAGAAGGGCTTTCTTT. Translated: CASSLRESRRAFF.